The clone carrying this T cell receptor beta chain was counted at least ten times. Its target is not known. This record comes from a study of T-cell memory formation after mild COVID-19. Overall study: TCR clusters were largely donor specific. Study-wide findings and caveats: CM and EM subsets held most contracting CD4+ clones; EMRA held CD8+ ones. Pre-infection memory harbored some responding clones, suggesting cross-reactive memory joined. Clones shrinking from day 15 to 85 showed even CD4/CD8 mixes; later expanders tilted CD4+.

TCRdb itself ran the 5' RACE reads through MiXCR, one entry per CDR3 protein. This sample yields a few hundred thousand distinct CDR3 sequences, of which 18% are seen a single time; around 23% belongs to the top ten. Trimming left V 0 bases short and J 5 bases short, with 5 bases between. Germline CDR1 is SGHKS and CDR2 is YYEKEE (reference sequence). The CDR3 totals 12 residues. The source material was PBMCs or a T cell subset sorted from them (not recorded which). The source of this sequence is a man between 18 and 35 years old who had mild COVID-19 (a few samples of this study predate the infection). Cell type and time point are not known. The chain is built from TRBV5-5 and TRBJ2-5; no definite D call. For the CDR3, the DNA is TGTGCCAGCAGCTTGGGGTGGGAGACCCAGTACTTC. This translates into CASSLGWETQYF.